A single sample is the source of the 17 T cell receptor beta chains below, sequenced in a study of chemoradiotherapy in HPV16-positive cancers. Repertoires were generated with immunoSEQ multiplex PCR, while TCRdb's copy carries only in-frame clones and drops some. The sample shows 9,500 to 12,000 clones, 91% of them seen only once. The sequenced sample was blood, obtained from a patient who underwent chemoradiotherapy. The origin of the receptors is a human donor with HPV-associated anogenital cancer.

The V and J genes are TRBV7-9 and TRBJ2-1; 14 bases map to TRBD2. V lost 3 bases, J lost 8 bases, and 6 bases stayed unmatched. This CDR3 is built from 16 residues. CDR1 SEHNR and CDR2 FQNEAQ come from the germline V gene (reference sequence). Here the CDR3 DNA reads TGTGCCAGCAGCTTCAGGGGACTAGCGGGGGAGCATGAGCAGTTCTTC. As protein: CASSFRGLAGEHEQFF.

The chain couples TRBV7-2 to TRBJ2-5; D is uncertain. V was clipped by 3 bases and J by 1 base, with 6 bases between them. Germline CDR1 and CDR2: SGHTA and FQGNSA. The CDR3 is made up of 13 amino acids. CDR3 in DNA: TGTGCCAGCAGCTTGTTAGCCCAAGAGACCCAGTACTTC. It is translated as CASSLLAQETQYF.

This chain uses TRBV1 with TRBJ2-3; the table's D call of TRBD2 was not tested on the DNA. TRBV1 is assigned pseudogene status. The CDR3 is made up of 14 amino acids. The DNA of the CDR3 is TGCACCAGCAGCCCGCGGGGGCCCACAGATACGCAGTATTTT. Translated: CTSSPRGPTDTQYF.

The rearrangement joins TRBV5-4 to TRBJ1-2, with D possibly TRBD1 on 6 matching bases. The CDR3 is made up of 14 amino acids. Germline-derived CDR1 and CDR2 are SGHNT and YYREEE (reference sequence). V was cut by 5 bases and J by 4 bases, with 15 bases left in between. The CDR3 region has the DNA TGTGCCAGCAGACCCACAGGGTCCGGCTATGGCTACACCTTC. Translated: CASRPTGSGYGYTF.

The chain's CDR3 is CASTAPAQGTQYF. The CDR3 nucleotides are TGTGCCAGCACGGCACCCGCACAGGGTACGCAGTATTTT. The V call is TRBV6-6, the J call TRBJ2-3; D may be TRBD1 (6 bases). The CDR3 extends over 13 amino acids. V was pared by 7 bases and J by 8 bases, with 16 bases between. Germline V CDR1 and CDR2: MNHNY, SVGAGI (reference sequence).

V gene TRBV7-2 combines with J gene TRBJ2-1; 16 positions agree with TRBD2. This CDR3 has 17 residues. Germline trimming cut 4 bases from V and 9 bases from J; bases unmatched to any gene: 9. Germline V lookup: CDR1 SGHTA, CDR2 FQGNSA. CDR3 sequence reads: CASSSPGLAGGNGEQFF. For the CDR3, the DNA is TGTGCCAGCAGCTCACCGGGACTAGCGGGGGGGAACGGTGAGCAGTTCTTC.

The chain uses TRBV6-5 and TRBJ2-3, with TRBD1 matching 9 bases. The V gene end was trimmed by 4 bases and the J gene end by 4 bases; junction bases not matched to a gene: 6. The CDR3 runs 15 residues. Germline values: CDR1 MNHEY, CDR2 SVGAGI. The CDR3 bases are TGTGCCAGCAGTTCTGGGACAGGGCGGGCAGATACGCAGTATTTT. Amino acids: CASSSGTGRADTQYF.

The genes are TRBV2 and TRBJ2-3; 10 bases are shared with TRBD2. V gave up 6 bases and J gave up 1 base; unmatched junction bases: 4. The V gene's germline CDR1 is SNHLY and CDR2 FYNNEI. CDR3 length equals 15 residues. The CDR3 DNA sequence: TGTGCCAGCAGGGAGACTAGCGGGCGCACAGATACGCAGTATTTT. This gives the protein CASRETSGRTDTQYF.

This clone was seen only a few times. CDR3 nucleotide sequence: TGTGCCAGCAGCCATGACAGGGACGGGGGCTACACCTTC. Translated: CASSHDRDGGYTF. V is TRBV7-9 and J is TRBJ1-2; 7 bases line up with TRBD1. This CDR3 has 13 residues. Trimming removed 5 bases from V and 8 bases from J; junction bases left unmatched: 8. Per the germline V gene, CDR1 is SEHNR and CDR2 is FQNEAQ (reference sequence).

The chain couples TRBV6-6 to TRBJ1-1, with 11 bases identical to TRBD1. The germline V gene has CDR1 MNHNY and CDR2 SVGAGI (reference sequence). The CDR3 spans 14 residues. The junction had 2 bases not matched to a gene; V was cut back by 0 bases and J by 8 bases. The CDR3 nucleotides read TGTGCCAGCAGTTACTCCTGGACAGGGGGCGAAGCTTTCTTT. Translation gives CASSYSWTGGEAFF.

The chain uses TRBV11-2 and TRBJ1-5; unclear D gene. Trimming took 5 bases from V and 4 from J, leaving 15 bases between them. The CDR3 spans 15 residues. Germline V gene sequence: CDR1 SGHAT, CDR2 FQNNGV. The DNA of the CDR3 is TGTGCCAGCAGCCGCGGCCGGGGTGGGAATCAGCCCCAGCATTTT. The encoded protein is CASSRGRGGNQPQHF.

The genes are TRBV11-3 and TRBJ2-5; no clear D. The germline V gene encodes CDR1 SGHNT and CDR2 YENEEA. Trimming took 4 bases from V and 5 from J, leaving 5 bases between them. The CDR3 has 11 residues. The CDR3, as DNA: TGTGCCAGCAGCTCCCTGGAGACCCAGTACTTC. Its translation: CASSSLETQYF.

J is TRBJ1-4 and V is TRBV14; D is unclear. Trimming removed 1 base from V and 7 bases from J, with 13 bases in between. The CDR3 length is 15 residues. Germline V gene sequence: CDR1 SGHDN, CDR2 FVKESK. The chain's CDR3 is CASSQGSAGGEKLFF. In DNA, the CDR3 is TGTGCCAGCAGCCAAGGTTCAGCAGGAGGTGAAAAACTGTTTTTT.

V usage is TRBV11-2 and J usage is TRBJ2-1; 13 bases agree with TRBD2. V shed 6 bases and J 6 bases; nucleotides not matched to a gene: 5. CDR3 size: 15 residues. The germline gives CDR1 SGHAT, CDR2 FQNNGV. The CDR3 DNA is TGTGCCAGCAGTTTCACTAGCGGGGGGGTCAATGAGCAGTTCTTC. It is translated as CASSFTSGGVNEQFF.

This clone was seen only once. This chain links TRBV6-1 with TRBJ2-7, with 9 nucleotides matching TRBD2. The CDR3 runs to 15 residues. The V segment lost 1 base and the J segment 4 bases; nucleotides outside the gene matches: 5. Germline V gene data show CDR1 as MNHNS and CDR2 as SASEGT. CDR3 amino acids: CASSEGSSGGYEQYF. The DNA for the CDR3 is TGTGCCAGCAGTGAAGGATCCAGCGGGGGGTACGAGCAGTACTTC.

This clone was counted a single time. The chain joins TRBV7-9 to TRBJ1-6; D gene unclear. The CDR3 totals 15 residues. Germline lookup yields CDR1 SEHNR and CDR2 FQNEAQ (reference sequence). V lost 5 bases, J lost 2 bases, and 10 bases lay in between. The CDR3 nucleotides are TGTGCCAGCAGCCGGGAGAACGCCTATAATTCACCCCTCCACTTT. Translated: CASSRENAYNSPLHF.

The chain employs TRBV7-2 and TRBJ1-2, with D hard to call. Looked up from germline, CDR1 is SGHTA and CDR2 is FQGNSA. The CDR3 is 13 residues long. Between the trimmed V and J ends, which lost 3 bases and 2 bases, there was a span of 7 bases. The CDR3 reads CASSFDRNYGYTF. DNA for the CDR3: TGTGCCAGCAGCTTTGATAGAAACTATGGCTACACCTTC.